Included here is one TCR beta chain sequence, with context. Measured with immunoSEQ multiplex PCR; TCRdb has only the in-frame clones, and not every one. The profile shows 55,000 to 65,000 clones, 90% to 95% of them singletons. This entry comes from a study of cytomegalovirus exposure and HLA in healthy donors. This CDR3 comprises 15 residues. The germline V and J ends were trimmed by 5 bases and 7 bases, with 18 bases remaining between them. The V gene's germline CDR1 is LNHDA and CDR2 SQIVND (reference sequence). J is TRBJ1-5 and V is TRBV19; D might be TRBD1 (6 bases). The receptor was isolated from a woman aged 18-29 years in good health and CMV-seropositive. The sample taken for sequencing was PBMCs. The CDR3 nucleotides read TGTGCCAGTAGTCGCCAGGGCAGGGGCGGACAGCCCCAGCATTTT. Protein: CASSRQGRGGQPQHF.